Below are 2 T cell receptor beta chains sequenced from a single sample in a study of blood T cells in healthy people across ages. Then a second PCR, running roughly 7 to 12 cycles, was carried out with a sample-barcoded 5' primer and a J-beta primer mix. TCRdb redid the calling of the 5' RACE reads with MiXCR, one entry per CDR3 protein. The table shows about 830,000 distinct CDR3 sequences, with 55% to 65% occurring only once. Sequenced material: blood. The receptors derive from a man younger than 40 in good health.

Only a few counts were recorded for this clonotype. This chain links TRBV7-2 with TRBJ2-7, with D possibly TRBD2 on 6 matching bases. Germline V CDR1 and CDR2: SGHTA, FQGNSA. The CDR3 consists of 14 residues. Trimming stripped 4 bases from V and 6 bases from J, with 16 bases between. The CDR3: CASSSRMTRIEQYF. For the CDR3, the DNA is TGTGCCAGCAGCTCCCGGATGACTAGGATCGAGCAGTACTTC.

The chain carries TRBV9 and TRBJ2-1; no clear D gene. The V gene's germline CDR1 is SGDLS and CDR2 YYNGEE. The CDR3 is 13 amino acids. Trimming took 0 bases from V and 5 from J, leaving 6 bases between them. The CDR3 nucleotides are TGTGCCAGCAGCGTAGTCCAAAACAATGAGCAGTTCTTC. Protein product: CASSVVQNNEQFF. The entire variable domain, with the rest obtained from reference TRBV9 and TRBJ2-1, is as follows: DSGVTQTPKHLITATGQRVTLRCSPRSGDLSVYWYQQSLDQGLQFLIQYYNGEERAKGNILERFSAQQFPDLHSELNLSSLELGDSALYFCASSVVQNNEQFFGPGTRLTVL.